The clone carrying this T cell receptor beta chain has a handful of counts. Preparing the TCRbeta library involved the use of unique molecular identifiers. TCRdb itself ran the PCR reads through MiXCR, one entry per CDR3 protein. The sample shows about 610,000 distinct CDR3 sequences, roughly a tenth of them seen only once. This record belongs to a study of T-cell reconstitution after alpha-beta-depleted transplantation in children. This receptor was identified in a human donor who donated a stem cell graft to a child with acute myeloid leukemia. The material was PBMCs from the stem cell graft donor, obtained from the stem cell graft.

The CDR3, as DNA: TGTGCCAGCAGTTACTTGCAGACCCAGTACTTC. This sequence encodes CASSYLQTQYF. The chain carries TRBV6-5 and TRBJ2-5; D uncertain. The V gene lost 1 base and the J gene lost 6 bases, with 3 bases spanning the gap. CDR3 length: 11 amino acids. Looked up from germline, CDR1 is MNHEY and CDR2 is SVGAGI.